What follows are 19 T cell receptor beta chains derived from one specimen sequenced in a study. Each CDR3 protein gets one entry after TCRdb re-called the RT-PCR reads with MiXCR. The table lists more than 600,000 distinct CDR3 sequences, around 14% of them singletons. Sample: memory CD4+ T cells from blood. These receptors originate from a female donor in good health, serving as a healthy control.

This chain connects TRBV9 to TRBJ1-3, with D perhaps matching TRBD1 (6 bases). Germline V lookup: CDR1 SGDLS, CDR2 YYNGEE. V lost 3 bases to trimming and J lost 6 bases, with 16 bases between them. The length of the CDR3 is 15 residues. CDR3 region: CASSAGTPDTNTIYF. The CDR3 nucleotides are TGTGCCAGCAGCGCCGGGACACCTGATACAAACACCATATATTTT.

There are a few counts of this clonotype. The V call is TRBV7-2, the J call TRBJ1-2, with 9 bases lining up with TRBD1. J gave up 4 bases and V 5 bases, and 8 bases lay outside the gene matches. The germline V gene encodes CDR1 SGHTA and CDR2 FQGNSA. There are 15 residues in the CDR3. The CDR3: CASSPQGAGGYGYTF. The CDR3, as DNA: TGTGCCAGCAGCCCACAGGGGGCCGGGGGCTATGGCTACACCTTC.

This clonotype was observed at least ten times. J is TRBJ1-6 and V is TRBV20-1; the D is unclear. V gave up 0 bases and J gave up 0 bases, with 9 bases separating them. The CDR3 has 16 residues. Germline V gene sequence: CDR1 DFQATT, CDR2 SNEGSKA (reference sequence). DNA for the CDR3: TGCAGTGCTAGAGATGCCCCCAGCTCCTATAATTCACCCCTCCACTTT. Its protein product is CSARDAPSSYNSPLHF.

This clonotype was detected ten times or more. No DNA is shown, since the ends of the CDR3 on it are uncertain; the CDR3 is the one TCRdb lists. V usage is TRBV10-3 and J usage is TRBJ2-2; the table gives TRBD1 as D, unverified against the DNA. The CDR3 totals 15 residues, both ends included. Per germline, CDR1 ENHRY and CDR2 SYGVKD. The CDR3 is CAINSGQGATGELFF.

This clonotype was detected many times. The chain combines TRBV20-1 with TRBJ2-1; TRBD2 matches 8 bases. With V trimmed by 5 bases and J by 7 bases, 7 bases remained unmatched. The CDR3 totals 13 residues. From germline, CDR1 is DFQATT and CDR2 SNEGSKA (reference sequence). DNA of the CDR3: TGCAGTGCTGGAAGACTAGCGAATAATGAGCAGTTCTTC. Translating gives CSAGRLANNEQFF.

This clonotype was seen many times. V is TRBV7-3 and J is TRBJ2-3; D is undetermined. The length of the CDR3 is 14 residues. Germline V lookup: CDR1 SGHTA, CDR2 FQGTGA. V was shortened by 6 bases and J by 4 bases, with 14 bases between the two germline ends. The CDR3 DNA reads as TGTGCCAGCAGTTTCTGGGCCACAGCAGATACGCAGTATTTT. This codes for CASSFWATADTQYF.

This sequence joins TRBV6-6 and TRBJ2-2, with 10 bases aligning to TRBD1. The germline CDR1 and CDR2 sequences are MNHNY and SVGAGI (reference sequence). The CDR3 runs to 16 residues. The V segment lost 5 bases and the J segment 5 bases; nucleotides outside the gene matches: 8. The CDR3 spells CASSRSRDRGTGELFF. The CDR3 DNA follows: TGTGCCAGCAGTCGCTCACGGGACAGGGGTACCGGGGAGCTGTTTTTT.

In its sample, this clonotype was seen many times. The chain is built from TRBV7-3 and TRBJ2-3; D perhaps matches TRBD2 (5 bases). The germline V gene has CDR1 SGHTA and CDR2 FQGTGA. V gave up 2 bases and J gave up 2 bases, with 23 bases separating them. The CDR3 consists of 19 residues. CDR3 protein: CASSLASGLSPAPTDTQYF. The CDR3 region has the DNA TGTGCCAGCAGCTTAGCCAGCGGACTTTCTCCCGCGCCCACAGATACGCAGTATTTT.

In its sample, this clonotype was seen a few times. The chain links TRBV25-1 to TRBJ2-1; 7 bases are shared with TRBD1. The length of the CDR3 is 16 residues. Germline-derived CDR1 and CDR2 are MGHDK and SYGVNS. Germline trimming cut 3 bases from V and 8 bases from J; bases unmatched to any gene: 13. CDR3 sequence: CASSDPGSGGVDEQFF. As DNA, the CDR3 is TGTGCCAGCAGTGACCCAGGGTCAGGGGGTGTCGATGAGCAGTTCTTC.

The J gene is TRBJ1-4, the V gene TRBV18, with 7 bases identical to TRBD1. V gave up 5 bases and J gave up 8 bases; unmatched junction bases: 8. CDR3 length: 14 amino acids. Germline assignment: CDR1 KGHSH and CDR2 LQKENI. The CDR3 loop reads CASSIQGNLEKLFF. CDR3 nucleotide sequence: TGTGCCAGCTCAATACAGGGGAATTTGGAAAAACTGTTTTTT.

The chain carries TRBV9 and TRBJ2-2, with a weak D call TRBD2 (6 bases). The CDR3 is made up of 20 amino acids. Germline V gene lookup returns CDR1 SGDLS and CDR2 YYNGEE. Between the trimmed V and J ends, which lost 0 bases and 0 bases, there was a span of 21 bases. For the CDR3, the DNA is TGTGCCAGCAGCGTAGGGACTACCCGGTACCAGCTCACGAACACCGGGGAGCTGTTTTTT. It codes for CASSVGTTRYQLTNTGELFF.

This clonotype was detected many times. The chain combines TRBV20-1 with TRBJ1-2; a weak D match, TRBD1 (6 bases). CDR1 DFQATT and CDR2 SNEGSKA come from the germline V gene (reference sequence). Between the trimmed V and J ends, which lost 0 bases and 5 bases, there was a span of 13 bases. This CDR3 region has 14 residues. Written as DNA, the CDR3 is TGCAGTGCTAGAGAGCGAGGGACACTATATGGCTACACCTTC. It codes for CSARERGTLYGYTF.

This clonotype was counted a few times. The chain uses TRBV14 and TRBJ2-7, with TRBD1 as a possible D gene (5 bases). With 4 bases removed from V and 5 bases from J, the gap between germline ends came to 15 bases. The germline V gene has CDR1 SGHDN and CDR2 FVKESK. This CDR3 spans 14 amino acids. In nucleotides, the CDR3 is TGTGCCAGCAGCCCAGGGTTCCTTGGGCACGAGCAGTACTTC. It encodes CASSPGFLGHEQYF.

This clonotype was seen only a few times. The V gene is TRBV9, the J gene TRBJ2-7, with D possibly being TRBD2 (5 bases). Trimming shortened V by 4 bases and J by 1 base, and 12 bases separated the two germline ends. Germline V gene data show CDR1 as SGDLS and CDR2 as YYNGEE. This CDR3 comprises 14 residues. As DNA, the CDR3 is TGTGCCAGCAGCTCTGGACGGGATTCCTACGAGCAGTACTTC. It is translated as CASSSGRDSYEQYF.

This rearrangement joins TRBV7-8 to TRBJ2-3; D is unclear. The CDR3 is made up of 15 amino acids. Germline CDR1 SGHVS, CDR2 FQNEAQ. Trimming left V 5 bases short and J 2 bases short, with 14 bases between. CDR3 loop: CASSPSNAYTDTQYF. The CDR3 region has the DNA TGTGCCAGCAGCCCATCAAACGCATACACAGATACGCAGTATTTT.

In its sample, this clonotype was seen a few times. V usage is TRBV2 and J usage is TRBJ2-1; 11 bases agree with TRBD2. There are 15 residues in the CDR3. Germline V gene data show CDR1 as SNHLY and CDR2 as FYNNEI. Trimming took 7 bases from V and 4 from J; bases not matched to a gene: 6. The chain's CDR3 is CASTAGTSGYNEQFF. In DNA form, the CDR3 reads TGTGCCAGCACTGCCGGGACTAGCGGTTACAATGAGCAGTTCTTC.

The chain uses TRBV6-2 or TRBV6-3 and TRBJ1-2; no reliable D call. Per germline, CDR1 MNHEY and CDR2 SVGEGT. The CDR3 spans 13 residues. Trimming cost V 0 bases and J 8 bases, with 10 bases left between them. The CDR3 is CASSYSFLGGYTF. For the CDR3, the DNA is TGTGCCAGCAGTTACTCGTTCTTGGGAGGCTACACCTTC.

The chain couples TRBV28 to TRBJ2-7; D unresolved. CDR3 length: 12 amino acids. Per the germline V gene, CDR1 is MDHEN and CDR2 is SYDVKM. Trimming cost V 7 bases and J 4 bases, with 11 bases left between them. In DNA, the CDR3 is TGTGCCAGCATCAAACTCCCATACGAGCAGTACTTC. Amino acid sequence: CASIKLPYEQYF.

This clonotype was recorded at least ten times. V gene TRBV12-3 or TRBV12-4 combines with J gene TRBJ1-5, with a weak D call TRBD1 (6 bases). The CDR3 is 14 residues long. V lost 5 bases, J lost 7 bases, and 15 bases lay in between. CDR3 nucleotides: TGTGCCAGCAGTGCACAGGGTCCGGGGCAGCCCCAGCATTTT. Encoded protein: CASSAQGPGQPQHF.